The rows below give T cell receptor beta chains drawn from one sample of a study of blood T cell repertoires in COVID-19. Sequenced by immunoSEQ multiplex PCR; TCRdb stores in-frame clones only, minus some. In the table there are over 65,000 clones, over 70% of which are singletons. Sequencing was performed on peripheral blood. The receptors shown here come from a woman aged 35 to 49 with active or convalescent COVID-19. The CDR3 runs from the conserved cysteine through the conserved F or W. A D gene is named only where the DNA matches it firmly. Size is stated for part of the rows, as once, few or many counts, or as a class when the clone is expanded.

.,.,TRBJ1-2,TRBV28,CASSLGSELSGYTF,TGTGCCAGCAGTTTAGGATCGGAGCTCTCTGGCTACACCTTC
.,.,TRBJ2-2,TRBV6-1,CASSDNGENTGELFF,TGTGCCAGCAGTGATAACGGGGAGAACACCGGGGAGCTGTTTTTT
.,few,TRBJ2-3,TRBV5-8,CASSLADYFTDTQYF,TGTGCCAGCAGCTTGGCCGACTACTTCACAGATACGCAGTATTTT
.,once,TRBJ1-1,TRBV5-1,CASSPLQDTEAFF,TGCGCCAGCAGCCCATTACAGGACACTGAAGCTTTCTTT
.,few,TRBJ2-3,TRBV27,CASSQRNTQYF,TGTGCCAGCAGTCAGCGCAATACGCAGTATTTT
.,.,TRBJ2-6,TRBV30,CAWRTFSGANVLTF,TGTGCCTGGAGGACTTTCTCTGGGGCCAACGTCCTGACTTTC
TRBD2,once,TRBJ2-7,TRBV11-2,CASSLVPSGIEQYF,TGTGCCAGCAGCTTAGTTCCTAGCGGGATCGAGCAGTACTTC
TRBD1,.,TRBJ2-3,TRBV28,CASSPTGGTDTQYF,TGTGCCAGCAGCCCGACAGGGGGCACAGATACGCAGTATTTT
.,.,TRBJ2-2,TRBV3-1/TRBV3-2,CASSQPRGLTGELFF,TGTGCCAGCAGCCAACCCCGAGGGTTGACCGGGGAGCTGTTTTTT
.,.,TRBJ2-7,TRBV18,CASSPPEGTYEQYF,TGTGCCAGCTCACCACCGGAGGGAACCTACGAGCAGTACTTC
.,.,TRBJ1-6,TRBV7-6,CASSFRTENSPLHF,TGTGCCAGCAGCTTCCGGACAGAAAATTCACCCCTCCACTTT
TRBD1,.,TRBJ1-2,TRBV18,CASSPTDRNYGYTF,TGTGCCAGCTCACCCACGGACAGGAACTATGGCTACACCTTC
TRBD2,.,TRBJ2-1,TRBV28,CASTKGLAGGPNGEQFF,TGTGCCAGCACGAAGGGACTAGCGGGGGGGCCGAATGGTGAGCAGTTCTTC
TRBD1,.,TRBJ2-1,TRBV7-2,CASSLAGGPLNEQFF,TGTGCCAGCAGCTTAGCAGGGGGCCCCCTCAATGAGCAGTTCTTC
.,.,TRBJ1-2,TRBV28,CASSFLQRYGYTF,TGTGCCAGCTCTTTCTTACAGCGGTATGGCTACACCTTC
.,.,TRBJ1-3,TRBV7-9,CASSGTRRNTIYF,TGTGCCAGCAGCGGGACAAGACGAAACACCATATATTTT
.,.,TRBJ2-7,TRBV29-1,CSVEGAGNTYEQYF,TGCAGCGTTGAAGGCGCCGGGAATACCTACGAGCAGTACTTC
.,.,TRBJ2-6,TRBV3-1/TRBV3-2,CASSQGMGVSSGANVLTF,TGTGCCAGCAGCCAAGGTATGGGCGTTAGCTCTGGGGCCAACGTCCTGACTTTC
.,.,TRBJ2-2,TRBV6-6,CASSYVYRGGELFF,TGTGCCAGCAGTTACGTTTATAGAGGCGGGGAGCTGTTTTTT
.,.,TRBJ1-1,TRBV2,CARQTSPNTEAFF,TGTGCCCGACAGACCAGTCCGAACACTGAAGCTTTCTTT
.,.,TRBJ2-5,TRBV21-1,CASSKGDSLAGGQETQYF,TGTGCCAGCAGCAAAGGGGATTCTCTAGCGGGAGGTCAAGAGACCCAGTACTTC
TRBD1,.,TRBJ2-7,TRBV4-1,CASSQGVWRQGVNEQYF,TGCGCCAGCAGCCAAGGGGTCTGGAGGCAGGGGGTAAACGAGCAGTACTTC
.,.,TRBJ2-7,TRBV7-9,CASSLVRYEQYF,TGTGCCAGCAGCTTGGTCCGGTACGAGCAGTACTTC
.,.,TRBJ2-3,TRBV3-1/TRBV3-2,CASRLGTDTQYF,TGTGCCAGCAGGCTAGGTACAGATACGCAGTATTTT
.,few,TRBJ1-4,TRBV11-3,CASSLGEFNEKLFF,TGTGCCAGCAGCTTAGGGGAGTTTAATGAAAAACTGTTTTTT
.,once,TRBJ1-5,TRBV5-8,CASSQGYSNQPQHF,TGTGCCAGCAGCCAGGGTTATAGCAATCAGCCCCAGCATTTT
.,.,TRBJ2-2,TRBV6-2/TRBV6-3,CASSYEAGPGENTGELFF,TGTGCCAGCAGTTACGAGGCGGGCCCTGGGGAGAACACCGGGGAGCTGTTTTTT
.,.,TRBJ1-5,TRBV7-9,CASSFSGDQPQHF,TGTGCCAGCAGCTTTTCAGGGGATCAGCCCCAGCATTTT
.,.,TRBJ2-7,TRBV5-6,CASSLDTFPFSYEQYF,TGTGCCAGCAGCTTGGATACATTCCCTTTCTCCTACGAGCAGTACTTC
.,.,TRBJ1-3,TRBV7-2,CASSALFGNTIYF,TGTGCCAGCAGCGCACTTTTTGGAAACACCATATATTTT
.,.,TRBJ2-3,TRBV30,CACSLGGVTDTQYF,TGTGCCTGCTCCCTCGGCGGGGTCACAGATACGCAGTATTTT
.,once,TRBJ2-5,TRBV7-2,CASSLEGARQETQYF,TGTGCCAGCAGCTTAGAAGGGGCCCGCCAAGAGACCCAGTACTTC
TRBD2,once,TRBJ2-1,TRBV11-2,CASSSPSGGGTEQFF,TGTGCCAGCAGCTCCCCTAGCGGGGGTGGTACTGAGCAGTTCTTC
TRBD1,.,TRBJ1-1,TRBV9,CASSVEGQPNENTEAFF,TGTGCCAGCAGCGTAGAGGGACAGCCAAACGAAAACACTGAAGCTTTCTTT
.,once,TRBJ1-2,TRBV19,CASSPGRRGYGYTF,TGTGCCAGTAGTCCCGGCCGTCGGGGCTATGGCTACACCTTC
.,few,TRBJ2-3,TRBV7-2,CASSPEAGRGTDTQYF,TGTGCCAGCAGCCCTGAAGCGGGAAGGGGGACAGATACGCAGTATTTT